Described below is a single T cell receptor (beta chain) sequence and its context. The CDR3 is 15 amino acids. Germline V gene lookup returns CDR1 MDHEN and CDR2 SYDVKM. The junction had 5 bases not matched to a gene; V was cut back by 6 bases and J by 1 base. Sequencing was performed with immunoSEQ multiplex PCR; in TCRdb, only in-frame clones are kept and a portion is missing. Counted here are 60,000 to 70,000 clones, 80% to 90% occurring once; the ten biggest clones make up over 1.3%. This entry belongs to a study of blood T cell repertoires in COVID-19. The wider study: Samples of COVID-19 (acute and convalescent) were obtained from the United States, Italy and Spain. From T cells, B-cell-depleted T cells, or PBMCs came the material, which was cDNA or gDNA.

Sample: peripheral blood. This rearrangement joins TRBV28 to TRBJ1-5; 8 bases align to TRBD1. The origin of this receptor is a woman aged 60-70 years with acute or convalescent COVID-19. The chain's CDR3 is CASSTGQGSNQPQHF. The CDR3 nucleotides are TGTGCCAGCAGCACCGGACAGGGAAGCAATCAGCCCCAGCATTTT.